This entry is about one TCR beta chain. CDR1 is SGHNT, CDR2 YYREEE, per germline (reference sequence). The V and J ends lost 5 bases and 0 bases respectively, with 10 bases between them. The CDR3 loop spans 14 amino acids. The sample originates from a study of shared clonotypes between healthy human individuals. CD45RO negativity and positive selection for CCR7 defined naive CD8 cells, a population that excluded terminally differentiated effector memory CD45RA+ cells. Measured with immunoSEQ multiplex PCR; TCRdb has only the in-frame clones, and not every one. The table shows 2 million to 2.5 million clones, with under 95% occurring only once.

Material: naive CD8+ T cells from PBMCs. The source of this sequence is a man between 18 and 35 years old in good health. Some clones in this sample may be carry-over from other donors' samples. This chain joins TRBV5-4 and TRBJ2-3; perhaps TRBD2 as D (6 bases). CDR3 region: CASRRGGSTDTQYF. CDR3 DNA sequence: TGTGCCAGCAGGCGGGGCGGTAGCACAGATACGCAGTATTTT.